The next 16 T cell receptor beta chains were all read from a single sample in a study of tumor and adjacent non-tumor tissue in lung cancer. No cell sorting was done before RNA was extracted from the tissue. A modified ARM-PCR protocol with three rounds of nested PCR amplified TCRbeta. TCRdb re-called the multiplex PCR reads through MiXCR, storing one row per CDR3 protein. The sample has 90,000 to 130,000 distinct CDR3 sequences; approximately 80% are singletons. Source material: lung tumor tissue. These TCRs come from a man between 65 and 80 years old with non-small cell lung cancer.

Details on this clonotype: Lacking the conserved final phenylalanine or tryptophan, this CDR3 likely reflects a read error. The chain uses TRBV6-7 and TRBJ2-7, with D hard to call. TRBV6-7 is an ORF, and what it does is uncertain. This CDR3 is built from 13 residues. The DNA for the CDR3 is TGTGCCAGCAACCAACTGGGGATCTACGAACAGTACTTA. This codes for CASNQLGIYEQYL.

The rearrangement links TRBV7-8 to TRBJ2-5, with a possible D match to TRBD2 (5 bases). The CDR3 has 15 amino acids. The V end was cut by 3 bases, the J end by 8 bases, with 19 bases between. The V gene's germline CDR1 is SGHVS and CDR2 FQNEAQ. The CDR3 DNA sequence: TGTGCCAGCAGCTTTGGAGGCGGACCCCGGGATACCCAGTACTTC. Its translation is CASSFGGGPRDTQYF. The variable domain in full, with the rest retrieved from reference TRBV7-8 and TRBJ2-5, is GAGVSQSPRYKVAKRGQDVALRCDPISGHVSLFWYQQALGQGPEFLTYFQNEAQLDKSGLPSDRFFAERPEGSVSTLKIQRTQQEDSAVYLCASSFGGGPRDTQYFGPGTRLLVL.

Remarks on this clonotype: An end of the junction differs from the germline gene, which may be a read error. The chain employs TRBV11-2 and TRBJ2-4; D not resolved. Germline-derived CDR1 and CDR2 are SGHAT and FQNNGV. There are 16 residues in the CDR3. The CDR3, as DNA: TGTGCCAGCAGCTTAAAGCCAGATAAAGCCAAAAACATTCAGTATTTC. Protein product: CASSLKPDKAKNIQYF.

This clonotype showed up many times. The J gene is TRBJ1-2, the V gene TRBV5-1, with a tentative D call TRBD1 (5 bases). There are 14 residues in the CDR3. CDR1 SGHRS and CDR2 YFSETQ come from the germline V gene. The V end was cut by 4 bases, the J end by 2 bases, with 12 bases between. The CDR3 sequence: CASSPGPGNYGYTF. The DNA of the CDR3 is TGCGCCAGCAGCCCGGGACCCGGCAACTATGGCTACACCTTC.

This clonotype was recorded a few times. The rearrangement links TRBV7-6 to TRBJ2-5; D is ambiguous. Germline assignment: CDR1 SGHVS and CDR2 FNYEAQ. The CDR3 totals 14 residues. The ends were cut back, 1 base at V and 4 bases at J, with 10 bases in the middle. The CDR3 nucleotides are TGTGCCAGCAGCTTAGGGTTTCCCGGAGAGACCCAGTACTTC. This encodes CASSLGFPGETQYF. The full variable domain, with the rest looked up from reference TRBV7-6 and TRBJ2-5, is GAGVSQSPRYKVTKRGQDVALRCDPISGHVSLYWYRQALGQGPEFLTYFNYEAQQDKSGLPNDRFSAERPEGSISTLTIQRTEQRDSAMYRCASSLGFPGETQYFGPGTRLLVL.

Comments on this clonotype: At one boundary the junction diverges from the germline segment, which might be a read error. This chain's CDR3 is CSIEDQELNTEAFF. Written as DNA, the CDR3 is TGCAGCATTGAAGATCAAGAGTTGAACACTGAAGCTTTCTTT. J is TRBJ1-1 and V is TRBV29-1; D is ambiguous. This CDR3 region has 14 residues. Germline CDR1 reads SQVTM; CDR2 reads ANQGSEA. Supplemented by reference TRBV29-1 and TRBJ1-1, the full variable domain reads SAVISQKPSRDICQRGTSLTIQCQVDSQVTMMFWYRQQPGQSLTLIATANQGSEATYESGFVIDKFPISRPNLTFSTLTVSNMSPEDSSIYLCSIEDQELNTEAFFGQGTRLTVV.

This clonotype has just one count. J is TRBJ2-2 and V is TRBV6-2 or TRBV6-3; 10 bases are shared with TRBD2. Germline CDR1 and CDR2: MNHEY and SVGEGT. The V gene end was trimmed by 10 bases and the J gene end by 5 bases; junction bases not matched to a gene: 19. The CDR3 runs 18 residues. This CDR3 reads CANNPLLGLAENTGELFF. The CDR3 DNA is TGTGCCAACAATCCCCTCCTTGGACTAGCGGAGAATACCGGGGAGCTGTTTTTT.

Worth noting for this clonotype: An end of the junction differs from the germline gene, which may be a read error. The CDR3 DNA is TGCGCCATCAGCCAAGAGTGGAGCGGGGTCACCGAGGAGCTGTTTTTT. Residues: CAISQEWSGVTEELFF. The chain combines TRBV4-3 with TRBJ2-2; 7 positions agree with TRBD2. Germline CDR1 is LGHNA and CDR2 is YSLEER. The CDR3 covers 16 residues.

Comments on this clonotype: An end of the junction differs from the germline gene, which may be a read error. This CDR3 is CSARPTPNYGYTF. The CDR3 nucleotides read TGCAGTGCTAGACCGACCCCTAATTATGGCTACACCTTC. The chain couples TRBV20-1 to TRBJ1-2; D is unclear. The CDR3 length is 13 residues. Germline CDR1 DFQATT, CDR2 SNEGSKA (reference sequence).

A note on this clonotype: It is likely a read error, because the conserved phenylalanine at the end of the CDR3 is missing. This rearrangement joins TRBV11-2 to TRBJ2-3; D is unclear. Germline V gene sequence: CDR1 SGHAT, CDR2 FQNNGV. There are 13 residues in the CDR3. CDR3 DNA: TGTACCACGTCTGGTCGGAGCAGAGATATGCAGTATTTG. Translation: CTTSGRSRDMQYL.

The rearrangement uses TRBV12-3 or TRBV12-4 and TRBJ2-3; D call uncertain. The length of the CDR3 is 17 residues. CDR3 sequence (DNA): TGTGCTGGCAGTTTTAGCATAGGGAACATTGTGACAGATACGCAGTATTTT. Translation: CAGSFSIGNIVTDTQYF.

This clonotype was seen a single time. V usage is TRBV12-3 or TRBV12-4 and J usage is TRBJ2-2, with 8 nucleotides matching TRBD1. CDR3 size: 15 residues. V shed 3 bases and J 10 bases; nucleotides not matched to a gene: 10. The CDR3 nucleotides read TGTGCCAGCAGTTTGCAGGGGGCAGGAACTGTGGAGCTGTTTTTT. Translating it yields CASSLQGAGTVELFF.

This clonotype came up a few times. This may stem from a read error, because a much larger clone lies one nucleotide away. This CDR3 reads CSALTDYNEQFF. The CDR3 nucleotides are TGCAGTGCCCTGACAGACTACAATGAGCAGTTCTTC. This rearrangement joins TRBV20-1 to TRBJ2-1; perhaps TRBD1 as D (5 bases). V lost 6 bases to trimming and J lost 3 bases, with 9 bases between them. The CDR3 is 12 amino acids. Germline values: CDR1 DFQATT, CDR2 SNEGSKA (reference sequence).

As for this clonotype: This is likely a read error, given that the CDR3 carries no conserved phenylalanine or tryptophan at its end. CDR3 loop: CASRPGRSGSNEQFL. The CDR3 DNA reads TGTGCCAGCAGGCCAGGGCGTAGCGGGAGCAATGAGCAGTTCTTG. The chain carries TRBV12-3 or TRBV12-4 and TRBJ2-1, with 9 bases identical to TRBD2. The CDR3 loop spans 15 amino acids. Trimming removed 6 bases from V and 6 bases from J; junction bases left unmatched: 9.

The V gene is TRBV11-2, the J gene TRBJ2-7; D is undetermined. CDR3 length equals 13 residues. V dropped 5 bases and J dropped 13 bases, with 21 bases sitting between them. Germline V gene data show CDR1 as SGHAT and CDR2 as FQNNGV. The CDR3 nucleotides read TGTGCCAGCAGCCAATGGACCGAGTGCGAACAATACTTC. It codes for CASSQWTECEQYF.

As to this clonotype: One end of the junction varies from germline; a read error may be responsible. This sequence joins TRBV12-3 or TRBV12-4 and TRBJ2-7; D possibly uses TRBD1 or TRBD2 (7 bases each). The CDR3 is 16 residues long. The CDR3 DNA reads TGTGCAAGCACCAGGGACAGTACTAGGGGGGGTTACGAGCAGTACTTC. Translating it yields CASTRDSTRGGYEQYF.